A selection of T cell receptor beta chains follows, all from one sample in a study of CD8 T cells in Susac syndrome. TCRdb recomputed calls from the immunoSEQ multiplex PCR reads with MiXCR, one row per CDR3 protein. The sample lists 150,000 to 200,000 distinct CDR3 sequences; about 93% were seen once. Sequencing was performed on CD4+ T cells from PBMCs. These receptors originate from a human donor with Susac syndrome. The CDR3 runs from the conserved cysteine through the conserved F or W. A D gene is named only where the DNA matches it firmly. Some rows have no size entry. The others give once, few or many, or a class for an expanded clone.

j_call v_call clone_size d_call cdr3_length cdr3_aa cdr3_nt
TRBJ1-2 TRBV15 . . 14 CATSREVGGTGYTF TGTGCCACCAGCAGGGAGGTGGGGGGAACTGGCTACACCTTC
TRBJ1-6 TRBV13 once . 14 CASRPYGRNSPLHF TGTGCCAGCAGGCCCTACGGTCGCAATTCACCCCTCCACTTT
TRBJ2-3 TRBV3-1 once TRBD2 15 CASSQPGLVGDTQYF TGTGCCAGCAGCCAACCGGGACTAGTCGGAGATACGCAGTATTTT
TRBJ2-1 TRBV20-1 . TRBD2 16 CSARDLAGGTYNEQFF TGCAGTGCTAGAGACCTAGCGGGAGGGACCTACAATGAGCAGTTCTTC
TRBJ2-1 TRBV3-1 once TRBD2 12 CASSQGRDEQFF TGTGCCAGCAGTCAAGGGAGGGATGAGCAGTTCTTC
TRBJ2-1 TRBV29-1 . TRBD2 16 CSVRTSGGGIYNEQFF TGCAGTGTCCGGACTAGCGGGGGGGGAATCTACAATGAGCAGTTCTTC
TRBJ1-2 TRBV20-1 . . 13 CSARDEGVYGYTF TGCAGTGCTAGAGATGAGGGGGTGTATGGCTACACCTTC
TRBJ2-2 TRBV12-2 . . 15 CASRLASLNTGELFF TGTGCAAGTCGCTTAGCGAGCCTGAACACCGGGGAGCTGTTTTTT
TRBJ1-2 TRBV2 . TRBD1 11 CAAGTGNGYTF TGTGCCGCTGGGACAGGGAATGGCTACACCTTC
TRBJ2-7 TRBV28 . TRBD2 15 CASSPGGPHIYEQYF TGTGCCAGCAGTCCGGGAGGGCCGCACATTTACGAGCAGTACTTC
TRBJ2-5 TRBV18 . TRBD2 16 CASSGGLAGVGETQYF TGTGCCAGCTCTGGTGGACTAGCGGGAGTGGGAGAGACCCAGTACTTC
TRBJ1-2 TRBV20-1 . . 13 CSARDPLESGYTF TGCAGTGCTAGAGATCCCCTGGAATCTGGCTACACCTTC
TRBJ1-1 TRBV29-1 . TRBD1 12 CSVADRGTFGFF TGCAGCGTAGCGGACAGGGGCACCTTTGGTTTCTTT
TRBJ2-2 TRBV7-8 . TRBD2 17 CASSWGRLAGAHGELFF TGTGCCAGCAGCTGGGGGCGGCTAGCGGGGGCGCACGGGGAGCTGTTTTTT
TRBJ2-2 TRBV29-1 . . 14 CSVEMGARTGELFF TGCAGCGTTGAAATGGGGGCCCGAACCGGGGAGCTGTTTTTT
TRBJ1-1 TRBV9 . . 13 CASSFSRGTEAFF TGTGCCAGCAGCTTCTCCAGAGGGACTGAAGCTTTCTTT
TRBJ2-6 TRBV28 . TRBD2 18 CASSGASGSGSGANVLTF TGTGCCAGCAGTGGGGCTAGCGGGAGCGGTTCTGGGGCCAACGTCCTGACTTTC
TRBJ1-5 TRBV4-1 . . 15 CASSPPRGHNQPQHF TGCGCCAGCAGCCCCCCCCGAGGACACAATCAGCCCCAGCATTTT
TRBJ2-5 TRBV20-1 . . 14 CSARDQAGVETQYF TGCAGTGCTAGAGATCAGGCAGGGGTCGAGACCCAGTACTTC
TRBJ1-1 TRBV19 . . 17 CASSIGWTYTEDTEAFF TGTGCCAGTAGTATAGGGTGGACATATACCGAGGACACTGAAGCTTTCTTT
TRBJ2-7 TRBV15 . . 14 CATSRDWQSYEQYF TGTGCCACCAGCAGAGACTGGCAATCCTACGAGCAGTACTTC
TRBJ1-2 TRBV12-3/TRBV12-4 . . 14 CASSLAPEVNGYTF TGTGCCAGCAGTTTAGCGCCCGAAGTAAATGGCTACACCTTC
TRBJ2-5 TRBV24-1 . . 14 CATSDSGRGETQYF TGTGCCACCAGTGATTCGGGCAGGGGAGAGACCCAGTACTTC
TRBJ1-6 TRBV5-1 . . 14 CASSSGATNSPLHF TGCGCCAGCAGCTCCGGGGCCACTAATTCACCCCTCCACTTT
TRBJ1-5 TRBV12-3/TRBV12-4 . . 13 CASSWGRNQPQHF TGTGCCAGCAGTTGGGGCCGAAATCAGCCCCAGCATTTT
TRBJ1-4 TRBV3-1 . TRBD1 18 CASSQVTHRGRTNEKLFF TGTGCCAGCAGCCAAGTGACCCACAGGGGGCGGACTAATGAAAAACTGTTTTTT
TRBJ2-7 TRBV21-1 . . 15 CASSINGDRESEQYF TGTGCCAGCAGCATTAACGGGGACAGGGAGAGCGAGCAGTACTTC
TRBJ1-5 TRBV28 . . 14 CATMGQPSNQPQHF TGTGCCACCATGGGGCAGCCTAGCAATCAGCCCCAGCATTTT
TRBJ1-1 TRBV27 . . 14 CASSFRDINTEAFF TGTGCCAGCAGTTTCCGGGACATTAACACTGAAGCTTTCTTT
TRBJ1-1 TRBV2 . TRBD1 17 CASVWGGQGTFNTEAFF TGTGCCAGCGTCTGGGGGGGACAGGGGACCTTTAACACTGAAGCTTTCTTT
TRBJ1-5 TRBV12-3/TRBV12-4 . . 16 CASSPIGLNGNQPQHF TGTGCCAGCAGCCCAATTGGGCTGAATGGCAATCAGCCCCAGCATTTT
TRBJ1-2 TRBV7-2 . TRBD1 15 CASSSHPGTGDGYTF TGTGCCAGCAGCTCCCATCCCGGGACAGGCGATGGCTACACCTTC
TRBJ2-7 TRBV30 . . 11 CAWSRTDEQYF TGTGCCTGGAGCAGGACAGACGAGCAGTACTTC
TRBJ2-1 TRBV20-1 . TRBD1 15 CSARGQGATHYEQFF TGCAGTGCTAGAGGCCAGGGGGCTACCCATTATGAGCAGTTCTTC
TRBJ2-1 TRBV5-1 . TRBD2 15 CASSLGLAGFSEQFF TGCGCCAGCAGCTTGGGACTAGCGGGGTTCAGTGAGCAGTTCTTC
TRBJ1-2 TRBV30 . TRBD1 16 CAWSEHQRTGREGYTF TGTGCCTGGAGTGAGCACCAAAGGACAGGGAGGGAAGGCTACACCTTC
TRBJ2-5 TRBV7-9 . . 14 CASSLSGTQETQYF TGTGCCAGCAGCTTATCCGGAACCCAAGAGACCCAGTACTTC
TRBJ2-1 TRBV29-1 . . 13 CSVRALRGNEQFF TGCAGCGTGAGGGCCTTAAGGGGGAATGAGCAGTTCTTC
TRBJ2-3 TRBV27 . . 14 CASSLDIFTDTQYF TGTGCCAGCAGTTTGGACATTTTCACAGATACGCAGTATTTT
TRBJ2-7 TRBV18 . TRBD1 15 CASSTRQGGAYEQYF TGTGCCAGCTCAACTAGACAGGGGGGTGCCTACGAGCAGTACTTC
TRBJ1-2 TRBV28 . . 12 CASTSGNYGYTF TGTGCCAGCACGTCGGGGAACTATGGCTACACCTTC
TRBJ2-1 TRBV20-1 . TRBD1 15 CSARSGTGGLNEQFF TGCAGTGCTAGATCCGGGACAGGGGGATTGAATGAGCAGTTCTTC
TRBJ2-7 TRBV29-1 . TRBD1 14 CSVRLGQATYEQYF TGCAGCGTTCGGCTAGGACAGGCGACCTACGAGCAGTACTTC
TRBJ1-2 TRBV30 . TRBD1 14 CAWRGQGRKHGYTF TGTGCCTGGAGGGGACAGGGAAGGAAGCATGGCTACACCTTC
TRBJ2-7 TRBV7-2 once TRBD1 16 CASSLGLARGLSEQYF TGTGCCAGCAGCTTAGGGCTGGCCAGGGGGCTATCCGAGCAGTACTTC